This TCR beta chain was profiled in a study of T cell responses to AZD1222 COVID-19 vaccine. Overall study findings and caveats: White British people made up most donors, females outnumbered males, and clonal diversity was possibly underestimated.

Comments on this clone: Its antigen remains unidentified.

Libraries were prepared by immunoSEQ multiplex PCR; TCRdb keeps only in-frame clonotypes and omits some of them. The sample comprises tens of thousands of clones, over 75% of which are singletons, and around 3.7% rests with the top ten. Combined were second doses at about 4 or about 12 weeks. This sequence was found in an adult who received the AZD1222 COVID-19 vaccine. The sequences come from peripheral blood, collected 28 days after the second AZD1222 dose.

CDR3 DNA: TGTGCCAGCAGTTTACAAGGACAAGAGACCCAGTACTTC. It yields the protein CASSLQGQETQYF. V is TRBV27 and J is TRBJ2-5; unclear D gene. The length of the CDR3 is 13 residues. Germline CDR1 is MNHEY and CDR2 is SMNVEV (reference sequence). With 2 bases removed from V and 2 bases from J, the gap between germline ends came to 6 bases.